A single sample gave rise to the 30 T cell receptor beta chains below, sequenced in a study of T cell responses to AZD1222 COVID-19 vaccine. Clones were read by immunoSEQ multiplex PCR, and TCRdb kept only the in-frame ones, dropping some. The data show 120,000 to 150,000 clones, with about 90% seen just once and less than 7% held by the top ten. The sample here was peripheral blood, taken on day 0 of AZD1222 vaccination. The receptors were gathered from an adult in good health.

The chain carries TRBV6-2 or TRBV6-3 and TRBJ2-1, with 10 bases lining up with TRBD2. CDR1 is MNHEY and CDR2 is SVGEGT in the germline V gene. This CDR3 has 17 residues. Losses at the gene ends were 1 base for V and 2 bases for J; bases not matched to a gene: 5. The CDR3 DNA is TGTGCCAGCAGTTACTGGTGGCTAGCGGGGGCCTACAATGAGCAGTTCTTC. It encodes CASSYWWLAGAYNEQFF.

The CDR3 region is CASSTLGLAGGYNEQFF. CDR3 DNA: TGTGCCAGTAGTACCCTGGGACTAGCGGGTGGATACAATGAGCAGTTCTTC. The chain carries TRBV19 and TRBJ2-1; 12 nucleotides agree with TRBD2. With V trimmed by 4 bases and J by 4 bases, 8 bases remained unmatched. Looked up from germline, CDR1 is LNHDA and CDR2 is SQIVND (reference sequence). CDR3 length equals 17 residues.

This clone has only one observation. The chain has TRBV19 and TRBJ2-1; 10 positions match TRBD2. Germline CDR1 reads LNHDA; CDR2 reads SQIVND (reference sequence). The V segment lost 4 bases and the J segment 4 bases; nucleotides outside the gene matches: 10. The CDR3 sequence is 17 residues long. CDR3 DNA: TGTGCCAGTAGTAGGTTCCCCACTAGCGGGGAGTACAATGAGCAGTTCTTC. Its translation: CASSRFPTSGEYNEQFF.

This chain joins TRBV28 and TRBJ2-3; TRBD2 matches 8 bases. This CDR3 comprises 15 residues. V was pared by 2 bases and J by 4 bases, with 5 bases of the junction left unmatched. Germline V lookup: CDR1 MDHEN, CDR2 SYDVKM. CDR3 loop: CASSLPGGPPDTQYF. CDR3 DNA sequence: TGTGCCAGCAGTTTACCGGGAGGGCCCCCAGATACGCAGTATTTT.

The V gene is TRBV18, the J gene TRBJ2-7; 12 bases are a match to TRBD2. Losses at the gene ends were 6 bases for V and 2 bases for J; bases not matched to a gene: 5. The CDR3 runs 15 residues. CDR1 and CDR2 from the germline V gene are KGHSH and LQKENI. In DNA, the CDR3 is TGTGCCAGCTCCCGGACTAGCGGGGTAACCTACGAGCAGTACTTC. This translates into CASSRTSGVTYEQYF.

The rearrangement joins TRBV5-1 to TRBJ2-7; TRBD1 or TRBD2 may be the D gene (5 bases each). V was trimmed by 0 bases and J by 4 bases, leaving 8 bases between them. The V gene's germline CDR1 is SGHRS and CDR2 YFSETQ. This CDR3 has 13 amino acids. DNA for the CDR3: TGCGCCAGCAGCTTGGTCTGGGGGTACGAGCAGTACTTC. Its translation is CASSLVWGYEQYF.

This chain links TRBV4-3 with TRBJ2-7; the match to TRBD2 covers 7 bases. The CDR3 has 16 residues. With V trimmed by 2 bases and J by 2 bases, 9 bases remained unmatched. The germline gives CDR1 LGHNA, CDR2 YSLEER. The CDR3 coding sequence is TGCGCCAGCAGCCAATACCAGGGAGGGGTGACCTACGAGCAGTACTTC. It encodes CASSQYQGGVTYEQYF.

The V and J genes are TRBV27 and TRBJ1-6; D might be TRBD1 (5 bases). The V end was cut by 2 bases, the J end by 2 bases, with 10 bases between. The germline CDR1 and CDR2 sequences are MNHEY and SMNVEV (reference sequence). The CDR3 loop spans 16 amino acids. CDR3 protein: CASSLQGTTYNSPLHF. The DNA for the CDR3 is TGTGCCAGCAGTTTACAGGGAACCACCTATAATTCACCCCTCCACTTT.

This clone was picked up a small number of times. Other DNA sequences in the same sample also yield this CDR3. The chain carries TRBV27 and TRBJ2-7; 7 bases align to TRBD2. With V trimmed by 3 bases and J by 7 bases, 6 bases remained unmatched. From germline, CDR1 is MNHEY and CDR2 SMNVEV (reference sequence). CDR3 size: 13 residues. The CDR3 bases are TGTGCCAGCAGTTTTACTAGCGCGGGGGAGCAGTACTTC. As protein: CASSFTSAGEQYF.

The chain has TRBV6-5 and TRBJ1-1; D unclear. The germline V gene encodes CDR1 MNHEY and CDR2 SVGAGI. V lost 5 bases, J lost 8 bases, and 9 bases lay in between. The CDR3 totals 11 residues. CDR3 DNA: TGTGCCAGCAGTAAACTCTCCGAAGCTTTCTTT. Its protein product is CASSKLSEAFF.

The V gene is TRBV28, the J gene TRBJ1-1, with no clear D. Germline V gene sequence: CDR1 MDHEN, CDR2 SYDVKM. V lost 8 bases and J lost 0, with 16 bases in between. This CDR3 region has 15 residues. DNA for the CDR3: TGTGCCAGCCGACCCTCCGGGCACATGAACACTGAAGCTTTCTTT. Residues: CASRPSGHMNTEAFF.

The chain couples TRBV24-1 to TRBJ2-2; the D is unclear. CDR1 is KGHDR and CDR2 is SFDVKD in the germline V gene. Between the trimmed V and J ends, which lost 0 bases and 3 bases, there was a span of 10 bases. The CDR3 has 16 residues. CDR3 region: CATSDLGDTHTGELFF. DNA for the CDR3: TGTGCCACCAGTGATTTGGGGGATACGCACACCGGGGAGCTGTTTTTT.

The chain recombines TRBV11-3 with TRBJ2-7; 11 nucleotides line up with TRBD2. This CDR3 has 15 amino acids. Germline-derived CDR1 and CDR2 are SGHNT and YENEEA. Trimming took 5 bases from V and 6 from J; bases not matched to a gene: 9. In DNA form, the CDR3 reads TGTGCCAGCAGCCAGACTAGCGGGATTGGGGCCGAGCAGTACTTC. It translates to CASSQTSGIGAEQYF. The full variable domain, its missing parts supplied by reference TRBV11-3 and TRBJ2-7, is EAGVVQSPRYKIIEKKQPVAFWCNPISGHNTLYWYLQNLGQGPELLIRYENEEAVDDSQLPKDRFSAERLKGVDSTLKIQPAELGDSAVYLCASSQTSGIGAEQYFGPGTRLTVT.

The J gene is TRBJ2-1, the V gene TRBV29-1; D gene ambiguous. With 4 bases removed from V and 1 base from J, the gap between germline ends came to 11 bases. CDR1 and CDR2 from the germline V gene are SQVTM and ANQGSEA. This CDR3 is 14 amino acids long. Here the CDR3 DNA reads TGCAGCGTTGCAGCAGGCTTGTCCTACAATGAGCAGTTCTTC. Its translation: CSVAAGLSYNEQFF.

CDR3 nucleotide sequence: TGTGCCACCAGCACTGGGGGACAGGGTTCGGGCAATCAGCCCCAGCATTTT. Its protein product is CATSTGGQGSGNQPQHF. The chain employs TRBV15 and TRBJ1-5; 9 bases line up with TRBD1. Germline CDR1 LNHNV, CDR2 YYDKDF (reference sequence). This CDR3 is 17 amino acids long. V dropped 4 bases and J dropped 2; count of bases not matched to a gene: 9.

The V and J genes are TRBV5-1 and TRBJ1-1, with a possible D match to TRBD1 (6 bases). Deletions cut 5 bases from V and 0 bases from J, with 11 bases between. The CDR3 spans 14 residues. Germline V CDR1 and CDR2: SGHRS, YFSETQ. The CDR3 coding sequence is TGCGCCAGCAGACTGGAGGGGGTGAACACTGAAGCTTTCTTT. The encoded protein is CASRLEGVNTEAFF.

The chain combines TRBV20-1 with TRBJ2-7; 8 bases map to TRBD1. The V gene's germline CDR1 is DFQATT and CDR2 SNEGSKA (reference sequence). The CDR3 runs to 11 residues. Trimming at V came to 5 bases and at J to 6 bases, leaving 3 bases not matched to a gene. The CDR3 reads CSAPGQVEQYF. DNA of the CDR3: TGCAGTGCTCCGGGACAGGTCGAGCAGTACTTC.

The chain links TRBV15 to TRBJ1-2; maybe TRBD1 (6 bases). Germline lookup yields CDR1 LNHNV and CDR2 YYDKDF (reference sequence). The CDR3 loop spans 14 amino acids. V was pared by 5 bases and J by 5 bases, with 15 bases between. This CDR3 reads CATSVSGGGYGYTF. CDR3 coding DNA: TGTGCCACCAGCGTGTCCGGGGGCGGTTATGGCTACACCTTC.

V usage is TRBV28 and J usage is TRBJ1-4, with a tentative D call TRBD1 (6 bases). Germline-derived CDR1 and CDR2 are MDHEN and SYDVKM. The CDR3 totals 14 residues. Trimming stripped 3 bases from V and 7 bases from J, with 12 bases between. The CDR3 region has the DNA TGTGCCAGCAGTTTTGGGGGGCGGAGTGAAAAACTGTTTTTT. Its protein product is CASSFGGRSEKLFF.

V gene TRBV2 combines with J gene TRBJ1-2; TRBD1 matches at 12 bases. The CDR3 contains 17 residues. Germline V gene data show CDR1 as SNHLY and CDR2 as FYNNEI. Trimming took 5 bases from V and 8 from J; bases not matched to a gene: 15. The CDR3 spells CASSWGQGAYNFKGYTF. The DNA for the CDR3 is TGTGCCAGCAGTTGGGGACAGGGGGCCTATAATTTTAAGGGCTACACCTTC.

This clone turned up a few times. The V call is TRBV19, the J call TRBJ1-1, with 8 bases lining up with TRBD1. Trimming took 5 bases from V and 5 from J; bases not matched to a gene: 10. This CDR3 contains 15 residues. From germline, CDR1 is LNHDA and CDR2 SQIVND (reference sequence). The CDR3 region has the DNA TGTGCCAGTAGTGAGGGCAGGGGGCGCGGTACTGAAGCTTTCTTT. Amino acids: CASSEGRGRGTEAFF.

The CDR3 DNA follows: TGTGCCAGCAGCAAAGCGTACACCGGCCTGAGTCCCCCCTACGAGCAGTACTTC. This gives the protein CASSKAYTGLSPPYEQYF. The V call is TRBV21-1, the J call TRBJ2-7. TRBV21-1 is marked as a pseudogene. CDR3 length equals 18 residues.

A remark on this clone: Different DNA sequences within this sample yield the same CDR3. The rearrangement links TRBV10-3 to TRBJ2-7; no definite D call. The CDR3 runs to 12 residues. Germline V gene sequence: CDR1 ENHRY, CDR2 SYGVKD. Trimming took 3 bases from V and 1 from J, leaving 4 bases between them. DNA for the CDR3: TGTGCCATCAGTGACGGATCCTACGAGCAGTACTTC. Its translation is CAISDGSYEQYF.

The DNA of the CDR3 is TGTGCCAGCAGCCGGGACAGACATTACGAGCAGTACTTC. It codes for CASSRDRHYEQYF. The chain employs TRBV6-2 or TRBV6-3 and TRBJ2-7; 7 nucleotides align to TRBD1. The CDR3 length is 13 residues. With 6 bases clipped from V and 4 bases from J, the junction kept 6 bases outside the gene matches. Germline-derived CDR1 and CDR2 are MNHEY and SVGEGT.

V and J are TRBV19 and TRBJ1-1; weak D call: TRBD1 (5 bases). V shed 3 bases and J shed 1 base, with 9 bases lying between them. Germline CDR1 reads LNHDA; CDR2 reads SQIVND (reference sequence). This CDR3 region has 14 residues. CDR3 in amino acids: CASSMFRANTEAFF. CDR3 bases: TGTGCCAGTAGTATGTTCAGGGCGAACACTGAAGCTTTCTTT.

This sequence joins TRBV21-1 and TRBJ1-5. TRBV21-1 is annotated as a pseudogene. CDR3 size: 14 residues. The CDR3 sequence: CASSKSGRNQPQHF. CDR3 nucleotides: TGTGCCAGCAGCAAGTCCGGGCGCAATCAGCCCCAGCATTTT.

The rearrangement uses TRBV11-1 and TRBJ2-7; tentatively, D is TRBD1 (6 bases). Germline CDR1 is SGHAT and CDR2 is FQDESV (reference sequence). The CDR3 contains 14 residues. V shed 5 bases and J shed 0 bases, with 11 bases lying between them. The CDR3 nucleotides are TGTGCCAGCAGCCGGACAGTCCTCTCCTACGAGCAGTACTTC. Its translation: CASSRTVLSYEQYF.

The gene calls are TRBV25-1 and TRBJ2-1, with D unresolved. This CDR3 is built from 10 residues. V gave up 10 bases and J gave up 6 bases, with 7 bases separating them. CDR1 MGHDK and CDR2 SYGVNS come from the germline V gene. The CDR3 spells CATLPNEQFF. In nucleotides, the CDR3 is TGTGCCACCCTGCCCAATGAGCAGTTCTTC.

Comment on this clone: Other nucleotide sequences from this sample produce the same CDR3. This chain uses TRBV14 with TRBJ1-6; 7 bases line up with TRBD1. The CDR3 is 15 amino acids. Per germline, CDR1 SGHDN and CDR2 FVKESK. Germline trimming cut 1 base from V and 7 bases from J; bases unmatched to any gene: 4. This CDR3 is CASSQGQGRNSPLHF. CDR3 DNA: TGTGCCAGCAGCCAAGGACAGGGTAGGAATTCACCCCTCCACTTT. Looking up the rest from reference TRBV14 and TRBJ1-6 gives the full variable domain: EAGVTQFPSHSVIEKGQTVTLRCDPISGHDNLYWYRRVMGKEIKFLLHFVKESKQDESGMPNNRFLAERTGGTYSTLKVQPAELEDSGVYFCASSQGQGRNSPLHFGNGTRLTVT.

This clone was picked up one time. The V call is TRBV11-3, the J call TRBJ2-7, with D hard to call. The CDR3 length is 12 residues. V was clipped by 4 bases and J by 5 bases, with 9 bases between them. In germline, CDR1 is SGHNT, CDR2 YENEEA. CDR3 amino acids: CASSSTRNEQYF. For the CDR3, the DNA is TGTGCCAGCAGCTCGACTCGGAACGAGCAGTACTTC.